This entry is about one TCR beta chain. What it binds is unknown. The sample comes from a study of T cells expressing NK-cell markers. Study summary: One of the eight sequenced donors was seronegative, whereas the other seven were HCMV-seropositive. Study-level findings and limits: NKG2C+ dominant clonotypes from 5 to 7 donors made up about 1.0-8% of CD8+ T cells.

Germline-derived CDR1 and CDR2 are SGHVS and FNYEAQ. This CDR3 region has 12 residues. Each CDR3 protein gets one entry in TCRdb, which reprocessed the 5' RACE reads and gives no DNA. Listed are about 430,000 distinct CDR3 sequences; approximately 1.4% falls within the top ten. J is TRBJ2-7 and V is TRBV7-6. The sequence was collected from a woman between 50 and 59 years old in good health. Sequencing was done on a sample of blood T cells: a sorted CD56 or NKG2C T cell subset, CD4+ or CD8+ T cells, or bulk PBMC T cells (not recorded which). The chain's CDR3 is CASSPGGIEQYF.